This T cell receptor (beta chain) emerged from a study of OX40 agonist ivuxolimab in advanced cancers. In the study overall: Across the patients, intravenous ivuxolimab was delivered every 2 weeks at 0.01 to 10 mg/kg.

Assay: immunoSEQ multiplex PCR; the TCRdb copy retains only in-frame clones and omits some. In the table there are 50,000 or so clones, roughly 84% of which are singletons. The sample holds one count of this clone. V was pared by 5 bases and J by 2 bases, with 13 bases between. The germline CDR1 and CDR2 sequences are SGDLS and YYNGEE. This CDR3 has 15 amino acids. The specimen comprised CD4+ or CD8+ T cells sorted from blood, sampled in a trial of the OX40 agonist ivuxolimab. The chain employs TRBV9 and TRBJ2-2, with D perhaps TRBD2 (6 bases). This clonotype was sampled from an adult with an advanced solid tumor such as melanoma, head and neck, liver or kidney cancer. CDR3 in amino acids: CASSSGLRNTGELFF. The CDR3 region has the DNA TGTGCCAGCAGTTCGGGACTGAGAAACACCGGGGAGCTGTTTTTT.